These 25 T cell receptor beta chains were all obtained from the same sample, sequenced in a study of cytomegalovirus exposure and HLA in healthy donors. The data were produced by immunoSEQ multiplex PCR, yet TCRdb's version contains in-frame clones alone and is incomplete. The table includes about 60,000 clones, around 96% detected once. Sequenced: PBMCs. The receptor set was obtained from a man between 18 and 35 years old in good health and CMV-seronegative.

The CDR3 sequence: CASSGAAAIEKLFF. DNA for the CDR3: TGTGCCAGCAGCGGCGCGGCTGCGATTGAAAAACTGTTTTTT. The J gene is TRBJ1-4, the V gene TRBV11-2; D unclear. Germline V gene lookup returns CDR1 SGHAT and CDR2 FQNNGV. The germline V and J ends were trimmed by 5 bases and 7 bases, with 14 bases remaining between them. The CDR3 loop spans 14 amino acids.

The chain couples TRBV28 to TRBJ2-1; 10 bases agree with TRBD2. CDR1 and CDR2 from the germline V gene are MDHEN and SYDVKM. J lost 10 bases, V lost 5 bases, and 2 bases had no gene match. This CDR3 spans 12 amino acids. CDR3 loop: CASSLAGEEQFF. DNA of the CDR3: TGTGCCAGCAGTCTAGCGGGAGAAGAGCAGTTCTTC.

The J gene is TRBJ2-4, the V gene TRBV5-1; 10 bases are a match to TRBD1. Germline trimming cut 4 bases from V and 4 bases from J; bases unmatched to any gene: 5. Germline CDR1 SGHRS, CDR2 YFSETQ. There are 15 residues in the CDR3. The CDR3 sequence is CASSPGTGAKNIQYF. In DNA, the CDR3 is TGCGCCAGCAGCCCCGGGACAGGGGCTAAAAACATTCAGTACTTC.

This clone was detected only once. The genes are TRBV28 and TRBJ2-1; 7 bases map to TRBD2. CDR1 and CDR2 (germline): MDHEN, SYDVKM. The CDR3 is 15 amino acids. V lost 8 bases and J lost 2; bases outside the gene matches: 9. In DNA form, the CDR3 reads TGTGCCAGCCGAACTCTAGCGGATACCTACAATGAGCAGTTCTTC. Amino acids: CASRTLADTYNEQFF.

This chain uses TRBV7-9 with TRBJ1-1; D unclear. Per germline, CDR1 SEHNR and CDR2 FQNEAQ (reference sequence). V gave up 2 bases and J gave up 5 bases, with 9 bases separating them. This CDR3 comprises 13 residues. CDR3: CASSLSPRTEAFF. The CDR3, as DNA: TGTGCCAGCAGCTTATCCCCCCGGACTGAAGCTTTCTTT. The full variable domain, in which reference TRBV7-9 and TRBJ1-1 provide the parts outside the CDR3, is DTGVSQNPRHKITKRGQNVTFRCDPISEHNRLYWYRQTLGQGPEFLTYFQNEAQLEKSRLLSDRFSAERPKGSFSTLEIQRTEQGDSAMYLCASSLSPRTEAFFGQGTRLTVV.

The rearrangement uses TRBV28 and TRBJ2-7, with 8 bases that match TRBD2. After removal of 5 bases from V and 4 bases from J, the junction contained 10 bases not matched to a gene. CDR1 MDHEN and CDR2 SYDVKM come from the germline V gene. There are 15 residues in the CDR3. CDR3 DNA: TGTGCCAGCAGTGTCACGGGACTAGTTGTTTACGAGCAGTACTTC. Translation gives CASSVTGLVVYEQYF.

The chain combines TRBV7-6 with TRBJ2-1, with a weak D call TRBD2 (6 bases). From germline, CDR1 is SGHVS and CDR2 FNYEAQ. This CDR3 comprises 12 residues. V shed 5 bases and J shed 9 bases, with 11 bases lying between them. CDR3 in DNA: TGTGCCAGCAGCAATCTAGCGCCTGAGCAGTTCTTC. Translating gives CASSNLAPEQFF. The variable domain in full, completed from reference TRBV7-6 and TRBJ2-1, reads GAGVSQSPRYKVTKRGQDVALRCDPISGHVSLYWYRQALGQGPEFLTYFNYEAQQDKSGLPNDRFSAERPEGSISTLTIQRTEQRDSAMYRCASSNLAPEQFFGPGTRLTVL.

The chain joins TRBV4-3 to TRBJ2-1, with D tentatively TRBD2 (6 bases). The germline V gene encodes CDR1 LGHNA and CDR2 YSLEER. Trimming pared 2 bases from V and 9 bases from J, leaving 14 bases between. CDR3 length: 14 residues. As DNA, the CDR3 is TGCGCCAGCAGCCAACTAGCGCGGGCCGGTGAGCAGTTCTTC. Residues: CASSQLARAGEQFF.

The V gene is TRBV30, the J gene TRBJ1-2; 11 nucleotides match TRBD1. Germline V gene lookup returns CDR1 GTSNPN and CDR2 SVGIG (reference sequence). V was clipped by 0 bases and J by 5 bases; unmatched bases: 5. CDR3 size: 15 residues. The CDR3 coding sequence is TGTGCCTGGAGTGTCGGACAGGGGGCATTGTATGGCTACACCTTC. Its protein product is CAWSVGQGALYGYTF.

J is TRBJ2-5 and V is TRBV2; 9 nucleotides match TRBD2. This CDR3 spans 15 amino acids. V shed 0 bases, J shed 4 bases, and the junction held 3 bases outside the gene matches. Germline V gene sequence: CDR1 SNHLY, CDR2 FYNNEI. CDR3: CASSEASGSPETQYF. Here the CDR3 DNA reads TGTGCCAGCAGTGAAGCTAGCGGGAGCCCAGAGACCCAGTACTTC. Complete variable domain (other parts from reference TRBV2 and TRBJ2-5): EPEVTQTPSHQVTQMGQEVILRCVPISNHLYFYWYRQILGQKVEFLVSFYNNEISEKSEIFDDQFSVERPDGSNFTLKIRSTKLEDSAMYFCASSEASGSPETQYFGPGTRLLVL.

The V gene is TRBV19, the J gene TRBJ2-7; D perhaps matches TRBD1 (6 bases). The V end lost 3 bases, the J end lost 7 bases, and 16 bases lay between the germline ends. CDR1 is LNHDA, CDR2 SQIVND, per germline (reference sequence). This CDR3 region has 14 residues. CDR3 in DNA: TGTGCCAGTAGTATCACACAGGGCCGGGGTGAGCAGTACTTC. Translated, it gives CASSITQGRGEQYF.

J is TRBJ2-3 and V is TRBV10-3; a possible D gene is TRBD1 (6 bases). The CDR3 contains 15 residues. V shed 4 bases and J shed 4 bases, with 15 bases lying between them. CDR1 and CDR2 from the germline V gene are ENHRY and SYGVKD. CDR3 nucleotide sequence: TGTGCCATCAGTGTAGCAGGGGCCAGGGCAGATACGCAGTATTTT. Translating gives CAISVAGARADTQYF.

This clone appeared once. The chain is built from TRBV6-1 and TRBJ2-5; 7 nucleotides align to TRBD1. V shed 10 bases and J 2 bases; nucleotides not matched to a gene: 4. CDR3 length equals 12 residues. Germline CDR1 MNHNS, CDR2 SASEGT. The DNA for the CDR3 is TGTGCCACCGACAGGGCGCAAGAGACCCAGTACTTC. It codes for CATDRAQETQYF.

The chain uses TRBV7-2 and TRBJ2-2; 8 bases agree with TRBD1. The ends lost 5 bases at V and 1 base at J; junction bases unmatched: 6. Germline V gene data show CDR1 as SGHTA and CDR2 as FQGNSA. This CDR3 region has 16 residues. The CDR3 spells CASSQGQAKNTGELFF. The CDR3 nucleotides are TGTGCCAGCAGCCAGGGACAGGCGAAGAACACCGGGGAGCTGTTTTTT.

J is TRBJ2-1 and V is TRBV5-4; 12 positions agree with TRBD2. After removal of 4 bases from V and 7 bases from J, the junction contained 9 bases not matched to a gene. Germline loops: CDR1 SGHNT, CDR2 YYREEE (reference sequence). The CDR3 contains 16 residues. CDR3 sequence (DNA): TGTGCCAGCAGCACTAGACTAGCGGGAGTTTCAAATGAGCAGTTCTTC. Its translation: CASSTRLAGVSNEQFF.

This clone has just one count. The rearrangement uses TRBV27 and TRBJ2-3; 8 nucleotides agree with TRBD2. J lost 6 bases, V lost 6 bases, and 14 bases had no gene match. The germline gives CDR1 MNHEY, CDR2 SMNVEV (reference sequence). The CDR3 extends over 16 amino acids. The CDR3 loop is CASRTKSGRTWDTQYF. CDR3 sequence (DNA): TGTGCCAGCAGGACCAAGAGCGGGAGAACCTGGGATACGCAGTATTTT.

This sequence joins TRBV4-1 and TRBJ1-4, with D perhaps TRBD1 (6 bases). CDR3 length equals 18 residues. V lost 0 bases to trimming and J lost 2 bases, with 16 bases between them. The germline gives CDR1 MGHRA, CDR2 YSYEKL. The CDR3 protein is CASSQEQGVGVTNEKLFF. Written as DNA, the CDR3 is TGCGCCAGCAGCCAAGAACAGGGCGTTGGAGTGACTAATGAAAAACTGTTTTTT.

The chain employs TRBV19 and TRBJ2-2; a weak D match, TRBD1 (6 bases). The V end was cut by 9 bases, the J end by 7 bases, with 15 bases between. In germline, CDR1 is LNHDA, CDR2 SQIVND (reference sequence). The CDR3 is 13 residues long. CDR3 loop: CASRWGPGGELFF. CDR3 in DNA: TGTGCCAGCCGGTGGGGGCCCGGCGGGGAGCTGTTTTTT. Combining the CDR3 with reference TRBV19 and TRBJ2-2 gives the whole variable domain DGGITQSPKYLFRKEGQNVTLSCEQNLNHDAMYWYRQDPGQGLRLIYYSQIVNDFQKGDIAEGYSVSREKKESFPLTVTSAQKNPTAFYLCASRWGPGGELFFGEGSRLTVL.

The chain joins TRBV2 to TRBJ2-1; tentatively, D is TRBD2 (5 bases). V was cut by 1 base and J by 2 bases, with 9 bases left in between. CDR3 length: 15 residues. Germline CDR1 and CDR2: SNHLY and FYNNEI. The CDR3 region is CASSEGLLAYNEQFF. The CDR3 DNA reads as TGTGCCAGCAGTGAAGGACTACTGGCCTACAATGAGCAGTTCTTC. Together with reference TRBV2 and TRBJ2-1, the CDR3 gives the full variable domain: EPEVTQTPSHQVTQMGQEVILRCVPISNHLYFYWYRQILGQKVEFLVSFYNNEISEKSEIFDDQFSVERPDGSNFTLKIRSTKLEDSAMYFCASSEGLLAYNEQFFGPGTRLTVL.

V usage is TRBV5-6 and J usage is TRBJ2-1; 10 nucleotides line up with TRBD1. Germline-derived CDR1 and CDR2 are SGHDT and YYEEEE. With 0 bases clipped from V and 15 bases from J, the junction kept 12 bases outside the gene matches. CDR3 length: 15 residues. CDR3 bases: TGTGCCAGCAGCTTGGGAGGACAGGGGGTACGGACGTGGTTCTTC. It is translated as CASSLGGQGVRTWFF.

This chain links TRBV7-2 with TRBJ2-7; the match to TRBD2 covers 8 bases. Germline V gene sequence: CDR1 SGHTA, CDR2 FQGNSA. This CDR3 is built from 13 residues. With 5 bases clipped from V and 6 bases from J, the junction kept 6 bases outside the gene matches. This CDR3 is CASSRGGRAEQYF. The CDR3 DNA sequence: TGTGCCAGCAGCCGCGGGGGGCGGGCCGAGCAGTACTTC.

V usage is TRBV28 and J usage is TRBJ2-5; D not resolved. Trimming took 3 bases from V and 5 from J, leaving 19 bases between them. This CDR3 comprises 16 residues. Per the germline V gene, CDR1 is MDHEN and CDR2 is SYDVKM. The CDR3 loop is CASSFGSAGQRETQYF. CDR3 sequence (DNA): TGTGCCAGCAGTTTTGGATCGGCAGGCCAAAGGGAGACCCAGTACTTC.

The chain employs TRBV2 and TRBJ2-3, with D perhaps matching TRBD2 (5 bases). Trimming removed 4 bases at V and 2 bases at J, with 10 bases between. From germline, CDR1 is SNHLY and CDR2 FYNNEI. The CDR3 extends over 14 amino acids. The CDR3 bases are TGTGCCAGCAGTGTCGGACTCCCCACAGATACGCAGTATTTT. It yields the protein CASSVGLPTDTQYF.

The chain recombines TRBV18 with TRBJ2-3, with 7 bases fitting TRBD2. Germline-derived CDR1 and CDR2 are KGHSH and LQKENI. J lost 2 bases, V lost 8 bases, and 10 bases had no gene match. This CDR3 has 15 residues. CDR3 amino acids: CASDWGGVDTDTQYF. Written as DNA, the CDR3 is TGTGCCAGCGACTGGGGAGGGGTCGACACAGATACGCAGTATTTT.

V usage is TRBV28 and J usage is TRBJ1-5; possibly TRBD1 for D (6 bases). Germline CDR1 is MDHEN and CDR2 is SYDVKM. Trimming shortened V by 4 bases and J by 7 bases, and 14 bases separated the two germline ends. The CDR3 sequence is 14 residues long. CDR3 protein: CASSSHRVRQPQHF. The CDR3 coding sequence is TGTGCCAGCAGTTCCCACAGGGTACGCCAGCCCCAGCATTTT.